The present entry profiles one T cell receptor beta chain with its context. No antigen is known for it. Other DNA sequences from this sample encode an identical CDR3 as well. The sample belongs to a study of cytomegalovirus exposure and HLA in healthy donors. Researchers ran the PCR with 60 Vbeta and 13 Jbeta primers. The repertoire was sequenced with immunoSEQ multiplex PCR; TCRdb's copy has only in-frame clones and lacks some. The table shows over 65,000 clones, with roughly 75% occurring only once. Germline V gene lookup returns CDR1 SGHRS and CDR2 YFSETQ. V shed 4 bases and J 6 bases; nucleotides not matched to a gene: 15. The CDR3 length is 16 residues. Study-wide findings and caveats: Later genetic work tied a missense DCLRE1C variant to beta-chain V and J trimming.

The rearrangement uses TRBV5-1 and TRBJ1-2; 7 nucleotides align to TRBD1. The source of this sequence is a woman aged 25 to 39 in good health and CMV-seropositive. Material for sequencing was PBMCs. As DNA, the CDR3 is TGCGCCAGCAGCGCCCGTACAGGGGCAAATCTCGATGGCTACACCTTC. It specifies CASSARTGANLDGYTF.